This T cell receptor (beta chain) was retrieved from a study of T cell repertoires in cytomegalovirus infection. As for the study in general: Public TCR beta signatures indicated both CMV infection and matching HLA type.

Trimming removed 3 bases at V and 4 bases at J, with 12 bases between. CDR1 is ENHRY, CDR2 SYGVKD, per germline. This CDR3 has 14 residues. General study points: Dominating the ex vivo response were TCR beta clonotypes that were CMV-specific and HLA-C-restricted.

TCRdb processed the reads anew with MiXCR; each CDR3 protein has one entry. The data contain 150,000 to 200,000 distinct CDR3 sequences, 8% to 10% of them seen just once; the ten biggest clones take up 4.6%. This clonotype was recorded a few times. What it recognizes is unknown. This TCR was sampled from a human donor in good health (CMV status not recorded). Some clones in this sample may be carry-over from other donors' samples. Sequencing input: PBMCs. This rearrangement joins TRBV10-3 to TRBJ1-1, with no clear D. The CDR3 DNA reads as TGTGCCATCAGTGACCCGGGAAGTAGCACTGAAGCTTTCTTT. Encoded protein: CAISDPGSSTEAFF.